The 9 T cell receptor beta chains below were found in one sample sequenced in a study of blood T cell repertoires in COVID-19. Measured with immunoSEQ multiplex PCR; TCRdb has only the in-frame clones, and not every one. The sample has approximately 460,000 clones; approximately 92% are singletons. Sequenced sample: peripheral blood. The receptors stem from a man aged 18 to 30 with COVID-19, enrolled during active disease.

This clone is a singleton in its sample. This chain links TRBV2 with TRBJ2-1; a weak D match, TRBD2 (6 bases). The V end was cut by 3 bases, the J end by 6 bases, with 12 bases between. Germline V gene lookup returns CDR1 SNHLY and CDR2 FYNNEI. This CDR3 comprises 14 residues. The CDR3 here is CASSEAGRGNEQFF. The DNA for the CDR3 is TGTGCCAGCAGTGAGGCGGGGCGGGGCAATGAGCAGTTCTTC. Using reference TRBV2 and TRBJ2-1 for the parts outside the CDR3, the full variable domain is EPEVTQTPSHQVTQMGQEVILRCVPISNHLYFYWYRQILGQKVEFLVSFYNNEISEKSEIFDDQFSVERPDGSNFTLKIRSTKLEDSAMYFCASSEAGRGNEQFFGPGTRLTVL.

The gene calls are TRBV4-1 and TRBJ2-1, with 8 bases fitting TRBD1. This CDR3 has 16 amino acids. Trimming at V came to 0 bases and at J to 6 bases, leaving 7 bases not matched to a gene. Per the germline V gene, CDR1 is MGHRA and CDR2 is YSYEKL. The chain's CDR3 is CASSQDSQGVGNEQFF. Here the CDR3 DNA reads TGCGCCAGCAGCCAAGATTCACAGGGGGTTGGCAATGAGCAGTTCTTC.

In its sample, this clone was seen a few times. The chain uses TRBV6-1 and TRBJ2-7, with D tentatively TRBD2 (5 bases). Germline V gives CDR1 MNHNS, CDR2 SASEGT. The V end was cut by 3 bases, the J end by 3 bases, with 15 bases between. The CDR3 length is 15 residues. The CDR3 DNA reads as TGTGCCAGCAGTGATCTCGAGGGCGCAGGCTACGAGCAGTACTTC. Encoded protein: CASSDLEGAGYEQYF.

This chain connects TRBV6-5 to TRBJ2-2; 8 positions agree with TRBD1. The V gene's germline CDR1 is MNHEY and CDR2 SVGAGI. There are 16 residues in the CDR3. The junction had 7 bases not matched to a gene; V was cut back by 3 bases and J by 4 bases. CDR3 in amino acids: CASSYTGGLSTGELFF. CDR3 DNA sequence: TGTGCCAGCAGTTATACAGGGGGATTGTCCACCGGGGAGCTGTTTTTT.

The chain employs TRBV5-1 and TRBJ2-7, with D maybe TRBD2 (6 bases). The germline gives CDR1 SGHRS, CDR2 YFSETQ. This CDR3 contains 17 residues. With 0 bases removed from V and 3 bases from J, the gap between germline ends came to 19 bases. DNA for the CDR3: TGCGCCAGCAGCTTGGGGGCTCAGGCGGGGCTTTACTACGAGCAGTACTTC. This translates into CASSLGAQAGLYYEQYF.

The chain carries TRBV19 and TRBJ1-2, with 10 positions matching TRBD1. CDR3 size: 14 residues. Unmatched junction bases numbered 5, after V lost 2 bases and J lost 8 bases. Per the germline V gene, CDR1 is LNHDA and CDR2 is SQIVND (reference sequence). In nucleotides, the CDR3 is TGTGCCAGTAGTATAACTGCGGGACAGGGGGGCTACACCTTC. Amino acid sequence: CASSITAGQGGYTF.

The V gene is TRBV14, the J gene TRBJ2-1; TRBD2 aligns across 7 bases. Losses at the gene ends were 0 bases for V and 16 bases for J; bases not matched to a gene: 12. This CDR3 comprises 14 residues. Germline V gene sequence: CDR1 SGHDN, CDR2 FVKESK. The CDR3 bases are TGTGCCAGCAGCCAAGAAGGCGGCGGGAGAAGGTTTTTCTTC. The encoded protein is CASSQEGGGRRFFF. The whole variable domain, remainder taken from reference TRBV14 and TRBJ2-1, is EAGVTQFPSHSVIEKGQTVTLRCDPISGHDNLYWYRRVMGKEIKFLLHFVKESKQDESGMPNNRFLAERTGGTYSTLKVQPAELEDSGVYFCASSQEGGGRRFFFGPGTRLTVL.

The genes are TRBV28 and TRBJ1-1; D may be TRBD1 (5 bases). The CDR3 is 15 amino acids. Germline V lookup: CDR1 MDHEN, CDR2 SYDVKM. V gave up 8 bases and J gave up 4 bases, with 20 bases separating them. The CDR3 nucleotides are TGTGCCAGCGGGTCGTTACCATCGGGGGTCACTGAAGCTTTCTTT. It yields the protein CASGSLPSGVTEAFF.

The chain joins TRBV5-4 to TRBJ2-7, with 10 nucleotides matching TRBD1. V trimming: 0 bases; J trimming: 7 bases; junction bases outside the gene matches: 7. The CDR3 is 15 residues long. Per the germline V gene, CDR1 is SGHNT and CDR2 is YYREEE (reference sequence). The CDR3 bases are TGTGCCAGCAGCTTGGCGGGACAGGGGTATGTGGAGCAGTACTTC. This translates into CASSLAGQGYVEQYF.